This TCR beta chain was sequenced during a study of cytomegalovirus exposure and HLA in healthy donors. As for the study in general: Caucasian-associated ancestry cluster membership applied to about four fifths of about 370 genotyped donors. Study results and caveats: What TCR beta sequences reportedly achieved was accurate prediction of HLA-A and HLA-B alleles in most subjects. According to reports, the classifier identified cytomegalovirus status with high specificity and sensitivity.

In the PCR, 60 Vbeta and 13 Jbeta primers were used. The data were produced by immunoSEQ multiplex PCR, yet TCRdb's version contains in-frame clones alone and is incomplete. The sample has more than 140,000 clones; approximately 84% are singletons. As concerns this clone: Its specificity is unknown.

Germline V CDR1 and CDR2: LNHDA, SQIVND (reference sequence). The V and J ends lost 4 bases and 4 bases, in that order; junction bases with no gene match: 11. CDR3 length equals 18 residues. Input material: PBMCs. The chain carries TRBV19 and TRBJ2-3; 13 bases fit TRBD2. The TCR comes from a woman aged 40 to 55 in good health and CMV-seronegative. The CDR3 DNA reads as TGTGCCAGTAGTAGGACCAGACTAGCGGGAGGACTCTCAGATACGCAGTATTTT. This codes for CASSRTRLAGGLSDTQYF.